Described below is a single TCR beta chain sequence and its context. Produced via immunoSEQ multiplex PCR; TCRdb's table is partial and in-frame only. The sample includes about 300,000 clones, around four fifths of them seen just once. The germline gives CDR1 SNHLY, CDR2 FYNNEI. Trimming stripped 10 bases from V and 5 bases from J, with 11 bases between. The CDR3 totals 11 residues. This entry belongs to a study of blood T cell repertoires in COVID-19. The origin of this receptor is a woman aged 45-65 years with acute or convalescent COVID-19. Material: peripheral blood. The J gene is TRBJ1-1, the V gene TRBV2, with D possibly TRBD1 on 5 matching bases. CDR3 region: CATTRGTEAFF. In DNA, the CDR3 is TGTGCCACCACTCGGGGGACTGAAGCTTTCTTT. Complete variable domain (other parts from reference TRBV2 and TRBJ1-1): EPEVTQTPSHQVTQMGQEVILRCVPISNHLYFYWYRQILGQKVEFLVSFYNNEISEKSEIFDDQFSVERPDGSNFTLKIRSTKLEDSAMYFCATTRGTEAFFGQGTRLTVV.